Following are 16 T cell receptor beta chains from one sample sequenced in a study of post-analysis software for immune sequencing data. General observations from the study: Four to six TRBV segments were more frequent in patients than controls; TRBV5-6, TRBV5-1 and TRBV20-1 belonged to this group.

Built from TCR beta cDNA, the libraries had unique molecular identifiers in them. MiXCR was run by TCRdb on the PCR reads, yielding one entry per CDR3 protein. The table includes a few hundred thousand distinct CDR3 sequences, around 37% detected once. Their target antigens are unknown. The sequenced sample was blood. The receptors stem from a girl aged 10 to 17 with multiple sclerosis.

V is TRBV7-2 and J is TRBJ2-5; D remains unclear. This CDR3 has 13 residues. Germline V gene sequence: CDR1 SGHTA, CDR2 FQGNSA. V was cut by 2 bases and J by 0 bases, with 4 bases left in between. Written as DNA, the CDR3 is TGTGCCAGCAGCTTACGGTACCAAGAGACCCAGTACTTC. Protein: CASSLRYQETQYF.

V is TRBV28 and J is TRBJ1-2; maybe TRBD1 (5 bases). Germline CDR1 is MDHEN and CDR2 is SYDVKM. The CDR3 has 14 amino acids. V was trimmed by 6 bases and J by 0 bases, leaving 11 bases between them. CDR3 residues: CASREGSANYGYTF. The CDR3 coding sequence is TGTGCCAGCAGGGAGGGGTCAGCTAACTATGGCTACACCTTC.

The table lists this clonotype with a few counts. The chain couples TRBV6-5 to TRBJ1-2; D not certain. The CDR3 contains 15 residues. V was pared by 0 bases and J by 2 bases, with 10 bases between. From germline, CDR1 is MNHEY and CDR2 SVGAGI. The CDR3 DNA sequence: TGTGCCAGCAGTTACTCGATCGGTCTCAACTATGGCTACACCTTC. Translation: CASSYSIGLNYGYTF.

This clonotype was picked up a small number of times. The V gene is TRBV7-9, the J gene TRBJ1-1; the D gene is possibly TRBD1 (6 bases). The CDR3 is made up of 16 amino acids. Germline V lookup: CDR1 SEHNR, CDR2 FQNEAQ (reference sequence). Trimming pared 4 bases from V and 8 bases from J, leaving 23 bases between. CDR3 bases: TGTGCCAGCAGCTCCTACCTGGGAGGGGGGACGGACGAAGCTTTCTTT. Translated, it gives CASSSYLGGGTDEAFF.

V gene TRBV6-1 combines with J gene TRBJ1-2, with D maybe TRBD1 (5 bases). There are 12 residues in the CDR3. The germline gives CDR1 MNHNS, CDR2 SASEGT. Trimming left V 7 bases short and J 4 bases short, with 10 bases between. The DNA for the CDR3 is TGTGCCAGCAATGACAGACGCTATGGCTACACCTTC. It translates to CASNDRRYGYTF.

J is TRBJ2-5 and V is TRBV27; 8 bases are shared with TRBD2. The J call is in doubt because the DNA end fits TRBJ2-7 better. The CDR3 totals 17 residues. Germline assignment: CDR1 MNHEY and CDR2 SMNVEV (reference sequence). This chain's CDR3 is CASSLRTSRVDRYEQYF. The CDR3 DNA reads as TGTGCCAGCAGTCTTCGGACTAGCAGGGTGGATCGCTACGAGCAGTACTTC.

This sequence joins TRBV19 and TRBJ2-1; D is uncertain. The germline V gene has CDR1 LNHDA and CDR2 SQIVND (reference sequence). This CDR3 is built from 11 residues. V was pared by 3 bases and J by 8 bases, with 5 bases between. CDR3 amino acids: CASSIGDEQFF. The CDR3 DNA sequence: TGTGCCAGTAGTATTGGGGATGAGCAGTTCTTC. Full variable domain (outside the CDR3, taken from reference TRBV19 and TRBJ2-1): DGGITQSPKYLFRKEGQNVTLSCEQNLNHDAMYWYRQDPGQGLRLIYYSQIVNDFQKGDIAEGYSVSREKKESFPLTVTSAQKNPTAFYLCASSIGDEQFFGPGTRLTVL.

This clonotype has just a few counts. This rearrangement joins TRBV3-1 to TRBJ2-1; tentative D call: TRBD1 (5 bases). Trimming shortened V by 1 base and J by 7 bases, and 20 bases separated the two germline ends. CDR1 is LGHDT, CDR2 YNNKEL, per germline (reference sequence). CDR3 length equals 17 residues. In nucleotides, the CDR3 is TGTGCCAGCAGCCAAGGCCCTTCGTCCCTCAGGGCGAATGAGCAGTTCTTC. Encoded protein: CASSQGPSSLRANEQFF.

The chain couples TRBV28 to TRBJ1-5; D unresolved. The V end lost 3 bases, the J end lost 6 bases, and 9 bases lay between the germline ends. The CDR3 length is 13 residues. Looked up from germline, CDR1 is MDHEN and CDR2 is SYDVKM. CDR3 amino acids: CASSFQETQPQHF. In DNA form, the CDR3 reads TGTGCCAGCAGTTTCCAAGAGACTCAGCCCCAGCATTTT. Complete variable domain (other parts from reference TRBV28 and TRBJ1-5): DVKVTQSSRYLVKRTGEKVFLECVQDMDHENMFWYRQDPGLGLRLIYFSYDVKMKEKGDIPEGYSVSREKKERFSLILESASTNQTSMYLCASSFQETQPQHFGDGTRLSIL.

This clonotype was counted between two and nine times. This chain connects TRBV28 to TRBJ2-3; D not resolved. The CDR3 runs to 16 residues. Trimming stripped 5 bases from V and 4 bases from J, with 19 bases between. Germline values: CDR1 MDHEN, CDR2 SYDVKM. CDR3 coding DNA: TGTGCCAGCAGTCCCCTAGGGCCAAGACGCGCAGATACGCAGTATTTT. This translates into CASSPLGPRRADTQYF.

This clonotype was seen only a few times. The chain links TRBV5-1 to TRBJ2-5; D uncertain. This CDR3 spans 14 amino acids. Germline assignment: CDR1 SGHRS and CDR2 YFSETQ. V was clipped by 3 bases and J by 2 bases, with 11 bases between them. CDR3 in DNA: TGCGCCAGCAGCTCCCGGGCCTTACAAGAGACCCAGTACTTC. Translated, it gives CASSSRALQETQYF.

The chain is built from TRBV7-9 and TRBJ2-7, with 11 bases matching TRBD1. The CDR3 length is 15 residues. V lost 4 bases to trimming and J lost 3 bases; unmatched junction nucleotides: 5. From germline, CDR1 is SEHNR and CDR2 FQNEAQ (reference sequence). The CDR3 sequence is CASSSRTGGSYEQYF. In nucleotides, the CDR3 is TGTGCCAGCAGCTCCCGGACAGGGGGCAGCTACGAGCAGTACTTC.

The genes are TRBV7-2 and TRBJ1-5; tentative D call: TRBD1 (5 bases). The length of the CDR3 is 15 residues. The germline gives CDR1 SGHTA, CDR2 FQGNSA. V dropped 5 bases and J dropped 5 bases, with 16 bases sitting between them. The DNA of the CDR3 is TGTGCCAGCAGCCCTCAGGGTTTTGCTGATCAGCCCCAGCATTTT. It is translated as CASSPQGFADQPQHF.

The CDR3 spells CASSSDRGLSTDTQYF. For the CDR3, the DNA is TGTGCCAGCAGCAGCGACAGGGGCCTTAGCACAGATACGCAGTATTTT. The chain employs TRBV12-3 or TRBV12-4 and TRBJ2-3; 8 bases are a match to TRBD1. Trimming cost V 6 bases and J 0 bases; bases outside gene matches: 8. This CDR3 has 16 residues.

The rearrangement joins TRBV7-2 to TRBJ2-5; D is undetermined. The V gene's germline CDR1 is SGHTA and CDR2 FQGNSA. The V and J ends lost 6 bases and 1 base respectively, with 6 bases between them. The CDR3 has 12 amino acids. CDR3 DNA: TGTGCCAGCAGGTCTATCCAAGAGACCCAGTACTTC. Residues: CASRSIQETQYF.

The rearrangement links TRBV12-3 or TRBV12-4 to TRBJ2-1, with D possibly TRBD1 on 6 matching bases. The V and J ends lost 6 bases and 6 bases respectively, with 12 bases between them. The CDR3 is made up of 13 amino acids. In DNA, the CDR3 is TGTGCCAGCAGCCCCTACAGGGCCAATGAGCAGTTCTTC. Its translation is CASSPYRANEQFF.